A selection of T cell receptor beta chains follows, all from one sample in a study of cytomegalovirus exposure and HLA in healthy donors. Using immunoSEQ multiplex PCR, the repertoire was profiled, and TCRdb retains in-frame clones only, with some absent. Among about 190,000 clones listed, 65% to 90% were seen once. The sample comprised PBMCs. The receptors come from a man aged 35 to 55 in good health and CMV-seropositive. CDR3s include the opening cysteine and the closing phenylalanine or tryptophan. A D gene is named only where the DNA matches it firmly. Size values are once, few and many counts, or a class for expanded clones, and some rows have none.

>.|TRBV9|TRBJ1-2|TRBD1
CASSSGTGIYGYTF
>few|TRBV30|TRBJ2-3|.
CAWARHPRGTDTQYF
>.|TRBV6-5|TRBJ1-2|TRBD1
CASSPRPGTEYGYTF
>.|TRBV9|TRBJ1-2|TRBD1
CASSGGTGVNYGYTF
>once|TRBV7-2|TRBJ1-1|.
CASSLVPPGRGGSTEAFF
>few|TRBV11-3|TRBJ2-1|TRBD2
CASSLGITSGGASFNEQFF
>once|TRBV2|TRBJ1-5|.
CASNRDPLSNQPQHF
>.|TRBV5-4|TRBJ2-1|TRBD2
CASSTSSGGSLNEQFF
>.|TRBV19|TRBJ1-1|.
CASSIPTGLMNTEAFF
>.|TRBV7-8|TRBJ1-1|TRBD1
CASSLRGQGATEAFF
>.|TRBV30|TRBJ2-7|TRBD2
CAGQLGTSGGAEQYF
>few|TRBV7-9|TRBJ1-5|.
CASSLETDYSNQPQHF
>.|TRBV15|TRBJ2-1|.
CATSRGTEQFF
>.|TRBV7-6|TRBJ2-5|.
CASEGETQYF
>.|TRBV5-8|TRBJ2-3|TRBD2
CASSAGGGPSTDTQYF
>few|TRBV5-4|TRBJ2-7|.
CASSSGYEQYF
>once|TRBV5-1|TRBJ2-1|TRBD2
CASSLVQRGYNEQFF
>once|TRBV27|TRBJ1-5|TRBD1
CASSMDRGLDQPQHF
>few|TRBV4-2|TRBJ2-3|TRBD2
CASSQEEYSGGGDTQYF
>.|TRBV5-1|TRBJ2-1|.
CASSFPQIYNEQFF
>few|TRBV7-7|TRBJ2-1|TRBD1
CASSVTGGSYNEQFF
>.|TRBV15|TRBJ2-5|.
CATSRDPTVGSREQYF
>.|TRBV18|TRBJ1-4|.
CASSPQGSEKLFF
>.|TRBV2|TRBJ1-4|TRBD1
CASREGQGLVKLFF
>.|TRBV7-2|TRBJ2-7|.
CASSLLFYEQYF
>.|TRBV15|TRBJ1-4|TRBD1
CATQDRAVANEKLFF
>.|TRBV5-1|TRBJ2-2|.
CASSTGYWNTGELFF
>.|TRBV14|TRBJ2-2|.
CASRPTGSGELFF
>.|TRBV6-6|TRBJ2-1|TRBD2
CASSGTSGGPNEQFF
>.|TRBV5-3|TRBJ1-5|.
CARSLKSGAGNQPQHF
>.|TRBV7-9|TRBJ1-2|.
CASSLKVSYGYTF
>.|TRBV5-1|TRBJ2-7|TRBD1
CASSSAQGARVGEQYF
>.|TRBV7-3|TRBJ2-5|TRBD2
CASSPSGGALETQYF
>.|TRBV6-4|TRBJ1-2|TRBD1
CASRPGTGVGYTF
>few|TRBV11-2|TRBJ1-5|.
CASSLDERQPQHF
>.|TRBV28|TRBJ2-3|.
CASSLAGASTDTQYF
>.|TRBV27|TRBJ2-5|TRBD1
CASSLTGTGGFETQYF
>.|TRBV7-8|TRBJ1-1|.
CASSLVVLGAGNTEAFF
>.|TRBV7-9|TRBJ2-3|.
CASTPKGVSTDTQYF
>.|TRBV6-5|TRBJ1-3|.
CASSLPETGTIYF
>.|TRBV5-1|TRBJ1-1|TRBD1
CASSENTGASTVGTEAFF
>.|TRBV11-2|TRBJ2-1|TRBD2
CASSQGGGEGDEQFF
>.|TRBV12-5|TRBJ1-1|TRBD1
CASGTGTGIAEAFF
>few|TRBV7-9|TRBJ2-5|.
CASSGTAGGETQYF
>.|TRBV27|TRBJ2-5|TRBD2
CASRPRLARQETQYF
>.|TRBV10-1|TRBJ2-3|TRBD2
CASSNGLAGTDTQYF
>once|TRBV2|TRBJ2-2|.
CASSDWVAINTGELFF
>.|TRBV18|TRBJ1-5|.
CASSPVQGKSNQPQHF
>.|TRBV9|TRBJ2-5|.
CASSSELGYSKETQYF
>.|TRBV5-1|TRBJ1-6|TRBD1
CASSFDRVQDSPLHF
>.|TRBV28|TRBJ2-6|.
CASSLRIPGANVLTF
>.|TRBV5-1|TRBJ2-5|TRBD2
CASRAGGYQETQYF
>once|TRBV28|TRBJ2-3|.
CASSPRGRGTDTQYF
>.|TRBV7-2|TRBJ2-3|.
CASSLASSDTQYF
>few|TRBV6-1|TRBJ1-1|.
CASSEESHTEAFF
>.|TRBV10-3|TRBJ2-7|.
CAISDPGFSSYEQYF
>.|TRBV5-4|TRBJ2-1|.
CASSDTYNEQFF
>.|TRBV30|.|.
CAWNRRGGSYEQYF
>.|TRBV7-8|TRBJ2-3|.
CASSPRLVSTDTQYF